This entry features one T cell receptor (beta chain) sequence. Antigen unknown. The data belong to a study of STAT3 mutations in large granular lymphocyte leukemia. As for the study in general: Immunosuppressive therapy was given to more than half of T-LGLL patients. Findings and limits, study-wide: At least one immunodominant TCR beta clonotype appeared in every T-cell large granular lymphocyte leukemia patient.

Profiled with immunoSEQ multiplex PCR; TCRdb holds only in-frame clones, not every one. Here the sample spans around 2,300 clones, roughly 65% being singletons. Germline CDR1 MNHEY, CDR2 SVGAGI. The CDR3 has 15 residues. Trimming removed 0 bases from V and 2 bases from J, with 11 bases in between. The clonotype originates from a woman aged 45-60 years with T-cell large granular lymphocyte leukemia. Some clones in this sample may be carry-over from other donors' samples. The rearrangement uses TRBV6-5 and TRBJ2-7, with no clear D. Sequences were obtained from peripheral blood mononuclear cells. The CDR3 DNA follows: TGTGCCAGCAGTTACTCGCACAGAGCTACCTACGAGCAGTACTTC. Its protein product is CASSYSHRATYEQYF.